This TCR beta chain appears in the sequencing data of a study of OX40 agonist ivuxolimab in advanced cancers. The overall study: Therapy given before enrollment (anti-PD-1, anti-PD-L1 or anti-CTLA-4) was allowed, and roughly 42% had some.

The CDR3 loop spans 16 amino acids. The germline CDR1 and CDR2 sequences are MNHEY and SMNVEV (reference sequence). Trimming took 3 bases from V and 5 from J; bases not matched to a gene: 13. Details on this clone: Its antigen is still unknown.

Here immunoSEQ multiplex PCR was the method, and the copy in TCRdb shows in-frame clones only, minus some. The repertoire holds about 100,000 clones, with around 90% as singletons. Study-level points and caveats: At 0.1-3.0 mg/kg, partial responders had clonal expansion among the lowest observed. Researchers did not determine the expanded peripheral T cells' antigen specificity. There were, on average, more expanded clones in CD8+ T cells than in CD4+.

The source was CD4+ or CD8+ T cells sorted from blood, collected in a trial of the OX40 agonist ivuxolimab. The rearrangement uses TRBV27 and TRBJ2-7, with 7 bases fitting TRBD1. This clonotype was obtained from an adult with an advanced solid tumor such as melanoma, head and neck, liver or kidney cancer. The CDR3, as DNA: TGTGCCAGCAGTTTGAAGTACAGGGGAGATTCCCACGAGCAGTACTTC. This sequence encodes CASSLKYRGDSHEQYF.